This TCR beta chain was sequenced in a study of beta chain features in type 1 diabetes. The CDR3 runs to 15 residues. V lost 0 bases and J lost 3; bases outside the gene matches: 2. The germline gives CDR1 KGHSH, CDR2 LQKENI. This clone was counted a few times. As every portion of the isolated RNA was reverse transcribed, the sequencing read expressed TCRB transcripts. Here immunoSEQ multiplex PCR was the method, and the copy in TCRdb shows in-frame clones only, minus some. This table has over 500,000 clones, around 15% appearing once. The chain carries TRBV18 and TRBJ1-1; TRBD1 agrees at 9 bases. Sequenced sample: naive CD4+ T cells from blood. This sequence was found in a man aged 18-30 years in good health. CDR3 DNA sequence: TGTGCCAGCTCACCACCGAGGGACAGGGACACTGAAGCTTTCTTT. It translates to CASSPPRDRDTEAFF.